One sample yielded the 25 T cell receptor beta chains listed below, sequenced in a study of T cell repertoires in ileal Crohn's disease. Assay used: immunoSEQ multiplex PCR; TCRdb lists only in-frame clones, some missing. The sample carries around 15,000 clones, approximately 92% recorded once. Time point: inflamed ileum from the surgical specimen. Specimen: ileal tissue. These receptors all stem from an adult with Crohn's disease.

This rearrangement joins TRBV5-1 to TRBJ2-3; D assignment may be TRBD1 or TRBD2 (6 bases each). The germline V gene encodes CDR1 SGHRS and CDR2 YFSETQ. Trimming stripped 2 bases from V and 6 bases from J, with 16 bases between. This CDR3 region has 15 residues. CDR3 residues: CASSFDRGRGDTQYF. The CDR3 coding sequence is TGCGCCAGCAGCTTCGATCGGGGGCGCGGGGATACGCAGTATTTT.

This sequence joins TRBV2 and TRBJ1-4; 8 positions match TRBD1. Germline trimming cut 10 bases from V and 9 bases from J; bases unmatched to any gene: 16. This CDR3 has 15 residues. In germline, CDR1 is SNHLY, CDR2 FYNNEI. Here the CDR3 DNA reads TGTGCCACCCACAAAGGACAGGGAGTCTTTAAAAAACTGTTTTTT. Amino acid sequence: CATHKGQGVFKKLFF.

The chain links TRBV5-6 to TRBJ2-3; 12 bases are a match to TRBD2. V was pared by 5 bases and J by 0 bases, with 10 bases of the junction left unmatched. CDR3 length equals 18 residues. Germline V CDR1 and CDR2: SGHDT, YYEEEE. The CDR3 here is CASRMTLAGGPSTDTQYF. CDR3 nucleotide sequence: TGTGCCAGCAGAATGACCCTAGCGGGGGGGCCTAGCACAGATACGCAGTATTTT.

The rearrangement joins TRBV7-9 to TRBJ2-5, with 11 bases identical to TRBD2. The CDR3 has 15 amino acids. Trimming took 4 bases from V and 2 from J; bases not matched to a gene: 3. Germline CDR1 is SEHNR and CDR2 is FQNEAQ (reference sequence). This chain's CDR3 is CASSSSGGRQETQYF. DNA for the CDR3: TGTGCCAGCAGCTCTAGCGGGGGGCGACAAGAGACCCAGTACTTC.

The V and J genes are TRBV15 and TRBJ2-3; the match to TRBD1 covers 7 bases. The CDR3 has 16 amino acids. Germline CDR1 LNHNV, CDR2 YYDKDF (reference sequence). V was clipped by 2 bases and J by 1 base; unmatched bases: 6. CDR3 amino acids: CATSRTGAARTDTQYF. For the CDR3, the DNA is TGTGCCACCAGCAGAACAGGGGCCGCGCGCACAGATACGCAGTATTTT.

The chain recombines TRBV30 with TRBJ2-3; D is uncertain. Trimming cost V 4 bases and J 4 bases, with 12 bases left between them. Germline V lookup: CDR1 GTSNPN, CDR2 SVGIG (reference sequence). CDR3 length equals 13 residues. The CDR3 DNA follows: TGTGCCTGGATCCTCAGGTACCCAGATACGCAGTATTTT. This gives the protein CAWILRYPDTQYF. Looking up the rest from reference TRBV30 and TRBJ2-3 gives the full variable domain: SQTIHQWPATLVQPVGSPLSLECTVEGTSNPNLYWYRQAAGRGLQLLFYSVGIGQISSEVPQNLSASRPQDRQFILSSKKLLLSDSGFYLCAWILRYPDTQYFGPGTRLTVL.

The CDR3 bases are TGTGCCAGCAGTGTGGGACAGAAAAAAGAGACCCAGTACTTC. It encodes CASSVGQKKETQYF. The V call is TRBV9, the J call TRBJ2-5; TRBD1 agrees at 7 bases. Per germline, CDR1 SGDLS and CDR2 YYNGEE. The CDR3 has 14 residues. J gave up 3 bases and V 5 bases, and 7 bases lay outside the gene matches.

The gene calls are TRBV28 and TRBJ1-4; a possible D gene is TRBD1 (5 bases). Trimming removed 7 bases from V and 4 bases from J, with 10 bases in between. Germline V CDR1 and CDR2: MDHEN, SYDVKM. This CDR3 comprises 13 residues. The CDR3 DNA sequence: TGTGCCAGCAAGCGGGGGGATAATGAAAAACTGTTTTTT. Its translation is CASKRGDNEKLFF.

The J gene is TRBJ2-7, the V gene TRBV6-5; perhaps TRBD1 as D (6 bases). The V end lost 6 bases, the J end lost 3 bases, and 18 bases lay between the germline ends. This CDR3 is 15 amino acids long. The germline V gene encodes CDR1 MNHEY and CDR2 SVGAGI. In nucleotides, the CDR3 is TGTGCCAGCAGACGACAGGACACAGGGATCTACGAGCAGTACTTC. Protein product: CASRRQDTGIYEQYF.

This sequence joins TRBV11-1 and TRBJ2-3; 8 nucleotides agree with TRBD1. CDR1 and CDR2 from the germline V gene are SGHAT and FQDESV (reference sequence). V shed 5 bases, J shed 1 base, and the junction held 5 bases outside the gene matches. The CDR3 spans 15 residues. The DNA of the CDR3 is TGTGCCAGCAGCAAGGACAGGGCCCGCACAGATACGCAGTATTTT. It encodes CASSKDRARTDTQYF.

The V call is TRBV5-1, the J call TRBJ1-1; D perhaps matches TRBD1 (6 bases). The germline V and J ends were trimmed by 5 bases and 3 bases, with 14 bases remaining between them. Germline V gives CDR1 SGHRS, CDR2 YFSETQ. This CDR3 has 14 amino acids. DNA for the CDR3: TGCGCCAGCAGTAATCAACAGGGTTACACTGAAGCTTTCTTT. It codes for CASSNQQGYTEAFF. The full variable domain, in which reference TRBV5-1 and TRBJ1-1 provide the parts outside the CDR3, is KAGVTQTPRYLIKTRGQQVTLSCSPISGHRSVSWYQQTPGQGLQFLFEYFSETQRNKGNFPGRFSGRQFSNSRSEMNVSTLELGDSALYLCASSNQQGYTEAFFGQGTRLTVV.

V usage is TRBV7-3 and J usage is TRBJ2-7, with D maybe TRBD2 (7 bases). CDR1 is SGHTA, CDR2 FQGTGA, per germline. There are 15 residues in the CDR3. Trimming pared 5 bases from V and 2 bases from J, leaving 16 bases between. The CDR3 here is CASSPGAGATYEQYF. CDR3 sequence (DNA): TGTGCCAGCAGCCCTGGGGCGGGGGCCACCTACGAGCAGTACTTC. Using reference TRBV7-3 and TRBJ2-7 for the parts outside the CDR3, the full variable domain is GAGVSQTPSNKVTEKGKYVELRCDPISGHTALYWYRQSLGQGPEFLIYFQGTGAADDSGLPNDRFFAVRPEGSVSTLKIQRTERGDSAVYLCASSPGAGATYEQYFGPGTRLTVT.

J is TRBJ1-5 and V is TRBV5-1; 9 bases line up with TRBD1. There are 16 residues in the CDR3. Per the germline V gene, CDR1 is SGHRS and CDR2 is YFSETQ. V lost 0 bases and J lost 4; bases outside the gene matches: 5. CDR3: CASSLGGTGNNQPQHF. The CDR3 nucleotides are TGCGCCAGCAGCTTGGGAGGGACAGGGAATAATCAGCCCCAGCATTTT.

The chain joins TRBV5-1 to TRBJ2-5, with D possibly being TRBD2 (7 bases). CDR1 SGHRS and CDR2 YFSETQ come from the germline V gene. The CDR3 loop spans 14 amino acids. Trimming took off 0 bases at V and 5 bases at J, with 11 bases between the two ends. CDR3 bases: TGCGCCAGCAGCTTGGTGGCGGGGGCGGAGACCCAGTACTTC. The encoded protein is CASSLVAGAETQYF.

The V gene is TRBV7-2, the J gene TRBJ2-1; the match to TRBD2 covers 12 bases. The CDR3 extends over 14 amino acids. Germline CDR1 reads SGHTA; CDR2 reads FQGNSA. The ends lost 5 bases at V and 9 bases at J; junction bases unmatched: 5. CDR3 residues: CASSASSGGGEQFF. CDR3 DNA sequence: TGTGCCAGCAGCGCCTCTAGCGGGGGGGGTGAGCAGTTCTTC. Supplemented by reference TRBV7-2 and TRBJ2-1, the full variable domain reads GAGVSQSPSNKVTEKGKDVELRCDPISGHTALYWYRQSLGQGLEFLIYFQGNSAPDKSGLPSDRFSAERTGGSVSTLTIQRTQQEDSAVYLCASSASSGGGEQFFGPGTRLTVL.

The rearrangement uses TRBV19 and TRBJ1-5; D is unresolved. Germline V gives CDR1 LNHDA, CDR2 SQIVND (reference sequence). Trimming stripped 5 bases from V and 3 bases from J, with 8 bases between. The CDR3 extends over 13 amino acids. CDR3 in DNA: TGTGCCAGTAGTTGGGCAGTCAATCAGCCCCAGCATTTT. It encodes CASSWAVNQPQHF. The full variable domain, rest sourced from reference TRBV19 and TRBJ1-5, is DGGITQSPKYLFRKEGQNVTLSCEQNLNHDAMYWYRQDPGQGLRLIYYSQIVNDFQKGDIAEGYSVSREKKESFPLTVTSAQKNPTAFYLCASSWAVNQPQHFGDGTRLSIL.

The chain uses TRBV29-1 and TRBJ2-1; 9 nucleotides align to TRBD1. The J segment lost 10 bases and the V segment lost 7 bases, leaving 5 bases of the junction unmatched. CDR3 size: 11 residues. The V gene's germline CDR1 is SQVTM and CDR2 ANQGSEA. CDR3 DNA sequence: TGCAGCGCTGACAGGGGGAAAGAGCAGTTCTTC. Translated, it gives CSADRGKEQFF.

This clone was found once. V and J are TRBV28 and TRBJ1-2; D remains ambiguous. The CDR3 extends over 13 amino acids. CDR1 MDHEN and CDR2 SYDVKM come from the germline V gene. The V end was cut by 5 bases, the J end by 1 base, with 8 bases between. The DNA of the CDR3 is TGTGCCAGCAGTGCCCAGATTAACTATGGCTACACCTTC. Its translation: CASSAQINYGYTF.

This clone was seen just once. The chain uses TRBV6-5 and TRBJ1-2; 7 bases align to TRBD1. The J segment lost 6 bases and the V segment lost 1 base, leaving 11 bases of the junction unmatched. The CDR3 is 16 amino acids. Germline-derived CDR1 and CDR2 are MNHEY and SVGAGI. The CDR3 is CASSYFSMTGKHGYTF. The CDR3 DNA reads as TGTGCCAGCAGTTACTTCTCCATGACAGGGAAGCATGGCTACACCTTC.

V usage is TRBV5-1 and J usage is TRBJ2-3; TRBD1 might be the D (6 bases). Per the germline V gene, CDR1 is SGHRS and CDR2 is YFSETQ. Trimming left V 4 bases short and J 4 bases short, with 16 bases between. This CDR3 has 15 amino acids. CDR3 DNA: TGCGCCAGCAGCCCAGGGGTCGTGGTTTCAGATACGCAGTATTTT. Its protein is CASSPGVVVSDTQYF. Combining the CDR3 with reference TRBV5-1 and TRBJ2-3 gives the whole variable domain KAGVTQTPRYLIKTRGQQVTLSCSPISGHRSVSWYQQTPGQGLQFLFEYFSETQRNKGNFPGRFSGRQFSNSRSEMNVSTLELGDSALYLCASSPGVVVSDTQYFGPGTRLTVL.

V is TRBV14 and J is TRBJ1-1, with D possibly TRBD1 on 5 matching bases. Germline V gene lookup returns CDR1 SGHDN and CDR2 FVKESK. The CDR3 is 13 amino acids. Trimming took off 2 bases at V and 5 bases at J, with 9 bases between the two ends. The CDR3 DNA reads TGTGCCAGCAGCCAAAGGGGAGGGACTGAAGCTTTCTTT. Protein sequence: CASSQRGGTEAFF.

This clone was seen a single time. V and J are TRBV27 and TRBJ1-2; D is unresolved. Germline V gene sequence: CDR1 MNHEY, CDR2 SMNVEV (reference sequence). V lost 3 bases and J lost 2, with 7 bases in between. The CDR3 runs to 13 residues. This CDR3 is CASSFPGNYGYTF. Written as DNA, the CDR3 is TGTGCCAGCAGTTTCCCCGGGAACTATGGCTACACCTTC.

The chain links TRBV11-2 to TRBJ2-5; 8 bases map to TRBD2. This CDR3 contains 15 residues. Germline V gene sequence: CDR1 SGHAT, CDR2 FQNNGV. The trim removed 1 base at V and 5 bases at J, leaving 6 bases unmatched. The CDR3 loop reads CASSLVGGGPETQYF. The CDR3 DNA is TGTGCCAGCAGCTTAGTCGGCGGGGGGCCGGAGACCCAGTACTTC.

This rearrangement joins TRBV18 to TRBJ1-1, with D perhaps matching TRBD1 (6 bases). Germline V gene lookup returns CDR1 KGHSH and CDR2 LQKENI. Trimming shortened V by 5 bases and J by 1 base, and 8 bases separated the two germline ends. The CDR3 is 13 amino acids. Here the CDR3 DNA reads TGTGCCAGCTCAGCGGGGGCGAACACTGAAGCTTTCTTT. Its translation: CASSAGANTEAFF. The variable domain in full, with the rest retrieved from reference TRBV18 and TRBJ1-1, is NAGVMQNPRHLVRRRGQEARLRCSPMKGHSHVYWYRQLPEEGLKFMVYLQKENIIDESGMPKERFSAEFPKEGPSILRIQQVVRGDSAAYFCASSAGANTEAFFGQGTRLTVV.

The rearrangement uses TRBV7-3 and TRBJ1-1; weak D call: TRBD1 (5 bases). Trimming left V 3 bases short and J 2 bases short, with 13 bases between. In germline, CDR1 is SGHTA, CDR2 FQGTGA. The CDR3 totals 15 residues. The CDR3 nucleotides are TGTGCCAGCAGCTTGGGACGGCTAGACAACACTGAAGCTTTCTTT. It yields the protein CASSLGRLDNTEAFF.